This passage covers 3 T cell receptor beta chains from one sample sequenced in a study of cytomegalovirus exposure and HLA in healthy donors. Assay: immunoSEQ multiplex PCR; the TCRdb copy retains only in-frame clones and omits some. The sample has approximately 140,000 clones, around 87% seen once; the top ten hold 8.5% to 9.5%. Sequencing was done on a sample of PBMCs. Receptors originate from a man aged 18 to 35 in good health and CMV-seropositive.

The rearrangement links TRBV7-8 to TRBJ1-6; 9 bases match TRBD1. The length of the CDR3 is 16 residues. CDR1 and CDR2 from the germline V gene are SGHVS and FQNEAQ. J was trimmed by 7 bases and V by 5 bases; bases with no gene match: 9. The CDR3 loop reads CASSPTTGTGNSPLHF. The DNA for the CDR3 is TGTGCCAGCAGCCCAACCACCGGGACAGGGAATTCACCCCTCCACTTT.

This clone has more than one count but fewer than ten. V and J are TRBV2 and TRBJ2-3, with a tentative D call TRBD1 (6 bases). This CDR3 region has 15 residues. The V gene's germline CDR1 is SNHLY and CDR2 FYNNEI. Trimming cost V 5 bases and J 2 bases, with 14 bases left between them. The DNA for the CDR3 is TGTGCCAGCAGTCGGGACCAGGGGAACACAGATACGCAGTATTTT. Protein sequence: CASSRDQGNTDTQYF.

The chain couples TRBV9 to TRBJ2-3; perhaps TRBD2 as D (6 bases). V lost 2 bases, J lost 2 bases, and 15 bases lay in between. Germline V gene data show CDR1 as SGDLS and CDR2 as YYNGEE. The CDR3 sequence is 16 residues long. Written as DNA, the CDR3 is TGTGCCAGCAGCGTGGGAGGACGGCACCCCACAGATACGCAGTATTTT. Translating gives CASSVGGRHPTDTQYF.